The 7 T cell receptor beta chains reported below all come from one sample, sequenced in a study of neurological immune-mediated disorders. TCRdb redid the calling of the 5' RACE reads with MiXCR, one entry per CDR3 protein. The sample lists about 46,000 distinct CDR3 sequences, 4.5% occurring once. The sequenced sample consisted of PBMCs. The source of these receptors is a woman in her fifties or sixties with multiple sclerosis.

This clonotype was seen repeatedly, ten times or more. The chain links TRBV20-1 to TRBJ1-5; perhaps TRBD1 as D (5 bases). Germline loops: CDR1 DFQATT, CDR2 SNEGSKA (reference sequence). CDR3 length: 17 amino acids. The V gene lost 4 bases and the J gene lost 0 bases, with 19 bases spanning the gap. CDR3 nucleotide sequence: TGCAGTGCTAAAACTTGGCAGGGCCCCTATAGCAATCAGCCCCAGCATTTT. Protein: CSAKTWQGPYSNQPQHF.

In its sample, this clonotype was seen many times. The V gene is TRBV29-1, the J gene TRBJ2-5; either TRBD1 or TRBD2 may supply D (6 bases each). In germline, CDR1 is SQVTM, CDR2 ANQGSEA. The CDR3 sequence is 13 residues long. V dropped 0 bases and J dropped 7 bases, with 12 bases sitting between them. CDR3 loop: CSVEESGAGTQYF. CDR3 coding DNA: TGCAGCGTTGAAGAGTCGGGGGCGGGGACCCAGTACTTC.

Ten or more counts support this clonotype. The chain links TRBV28 to TRBJ1-2, with D hard to call. With 1 base removed from V and 1 base from J, the gap between germline ends came to 13 bases. CDR1 MDHEN and CDR2 SYDVKM come from the germline V gene. The CDR3 has 16 amino acids. The CDR3 loop reads CASSLYTHGVNYGYTF. The CDR3, as DNA: TGTGCCAGCAGTTTATATACCCACGGGGTTAACTATGGCTACACCTTC.

This clonotype has a count of ten or more. The chain employs TRBV29-1 and TRBJ1-1; perhaps TRBD1 as D (6 bases). V was pared by 6 bases and J by 1 base, with 12 bases between. The CDR3 loop spans 13 amino acids. Germline V gives CDR1 SQVTM, CDR2 ANQGSEA. CDR3 nucleotide sequence: TGCAGCGTGAGGGACAAAAAGAACACTGAAGCTTTCTTT. Amino acids: CSVRDKKNTEAFF. Drawing the rest from reference TRBV29-1 and TRBJ1-1, the complete variable domain is SAVISQKPSRDICQRGTSLTIQCQVDSQVTMMFWYRQQPGQSLTLIATANQGSEATYESGFVIDKFPISRPNLTFSTLTVSNMSPEDSSIYLCSVRDKKNTEAFFGQGTRLTVV.

This clonotype qualifies as medium-sized (0.01 to 0.1%). This chain uses TRBV5-1 with TRBJ1-1, with TRBD1 matching 9 bases. J was trimmed by 0 bases and V by 7 bases; bases with no gene match: 1. This CDR3 region has 13 residues. The germline V gene has CDR1 SGHRS and CDR2 YFSETQ. The CDR3 DNA is TGCGCCAGCGGGGACAGGGTGAACACTGAAGCTTTCTTT. As protein: CASGDRVNTEAFF.

The table lists this clonotype with many counts. V gene TRBV20-1 combines with J gene TRBJ2-1, with D possibly TRBD1 on 6 matching bases. The ends were cut back, 5 bases at V and 8 bases at J, with 13 bases in the middle. Germline V gives CDR1 DFQATT, CDR2 SNEGSKA (reference sequence). The CDR3 is made up of 12 amino acids. The CDR3 reads CSALRGGDEQFF. Here the CDR3 DNA reads TGCAGTGCTCTACGAGGGGGTGATGAGCAGTTCTTC.

This clonotype was counted ten times or more. Written as DNA, the CDR3 is TGTGCCAGCAGCGGAAGTGGTTCAGATACGCAGTATTTT. Translated, it gives CASSGSGSDTQYF. The chain carries TRBV7-7 and TRBJ2-3; D ambiguous. Trimming cost V 5 bases and J 4 bases, with 10 bases left between them. Germline V gives CDR1 SSHAT, CDR2 FNYEAQ (reference sequence). The CDR3 has 13 residues.